This is a list of T cell receptor beta chains from one sample in a study of regulatory T cells in long-lasting Graves disease. TCRdb re-derived calls from the multiplex PCR reads in MiXCR, one entry per CDR3 protein. Counted here are around 460,000 distinct CDR3 sequences, around a fifth occurring once; the ten biggest clones make up around 14%. This material consisted of peripheral blood mononuclear cells (PBMCs), taken when the disease was refractory, from a patient treated with antithyroid drugs. These receptors were collected from a female donor with Graves disease. Both conserved end residues are part of each CDR3.

J gene | V gene | CDR3 protein
TRBJ2-7 | TRBV28 | CASSFRGRGRAYEQYF
TRBJ1-4 | TRBV7-9 | CASSWGQHEKLFF
TRBJ1-5 | TRBV28 | CAIVPRARGADQPQHF
TRBJ2-6 | TRBV20-1 | CSGATSLAGANVLTF
TRBJ2-7 | TRBV14 | CASSQRGSTYEQYF
TRBJ2-5 | TRBV4-3 | CASSPSGGPAETQYF
TRBJ2-7 | TRBV27 | CASGSGIHYEQYF
TRBJ2-7 | TRBV5-1 | CASRRGQASSYEQYF
TRBJ1-6 | TRBV20-1 | CSAPRGSPNSPLHF
TRBJ1-4 | TRBV6-1 | CASGNRGGTNEKLFF
TRBJ2-5 | TRBV28 | CANPENQETQYF
TRBJ1-1 | TRBV20-1 | CSARDKRDTEAFF
TRBJ2-7 | TRBV7-2 | CASSLAGTGGVYFFYEQYF
TRBJ1-1 | TRBV6-2/TRBV6-3 | CASSSWDTEAFF
TRBJ2-7 | TRBV20-1 | CSATRAYEQYF
TRBJ1-4 | TRBV28 | CASSLGSQGVEKLVF
TRBJ2-7 | TRBV6-1 | CASKVGRVYEQYF
TRBJ1-2 | TRBV3-1 | CASRPDGGHGYTF
TRBJ1-2 | TRBV11-3 | CASSSRTESNYGYTF
TRBJ1-6 | TRBV28 | CASKPLAGSSPLHF
TRBJ1-4 | TRBV10-3 | CAISESRGSEKLFF
TRBJ2-7 | TRBV7-2 | CASRLWTGLDEQYF
TRBJ1-6 | TRBV6-2/TRBV6-3 | CASSYSSRVNSPLHF
TRBJ2-4 | TRBV14 | CASSPGTSGKNIQYF
TRBJ2-1 | TRBV11-1 | CASSSGPGWGEFF
TRBJ2-2 | TRBV30 | CAWSAAYPGELFF
TRBJ2-2 | TRBV6-5 | CASSWASGSVGELFF
TRBJ2-5 | TRBV20-1 | CSAEENRGQETQYF
TRBJ2-6 | TRBV28 | CASSFNFRQAFISGANVLTF
TRBJ1-5 | TRBV5-8 | CASSRKGVGNQPQHF
TRBJ1-5 | TRBV19 | CASSITATGQPQHF
TRBJ1-2 | TRBV2 | CASSVTATSSYGYTF
TRBJ2-5 | TRBV20-1 | CSASFTSGGRRETQYF
TRBJ2-1 | TRBV30 | CAWSLHTDNEQFF
TRBJ1-2 | TRBV6-2/TRBV6-3 | CASSYDRGLGYTF
TRBJ1-2 | TRBV28 | CASSLGTGSYGYTF
TRBJ1-2 | TRBV5-6 | CASRDTLGYTF
TRBJ2-7 | TRBV3-1 | CASSQGTLAYEQYF
TRBJ2-7 | TRBV6-1 | CASSNGPHEQYF
TRBJ1-2 | TRBV6-1 | CASSPSYGYTF
TRBJ1-2 | TRBV15 | CATSSTQGGYGYTF
TRBJ2-5 | TRBV10-3 | CAIASLGLAGGPAETQYF
TRBJ1-1 | TRBV20-1 | CSARPSERGWEAFF
TRBJ2-5 | TRBV7-2 | CASSPFVAGEGGQETQYF
TRBJ1-5 | TRBV20-1 | CSARDPNTRNQPQHF
TRBJ1-5 | TRBV19 | CASSEGAGGQPQHF
TRBJ2-2 | TRBV7-3 | CASSRLALGTGELFF
TRBJ1-1 | TRBV6-1 | CASSEAREAFF
TRBJ1-2 | TRBV7-9 | CASSRSSGGGYTF
TRBJ2-5 | TRBV6-1 | CASSIGPLETQYF
TRBJ2-5 | TRBV11-3 | CASSSRDVQETQYF
TRBJ1-1 | TRBV14 | CASSQVGQGWSEAFF